This TCR beta chain was sequenced during a study of T-cell memory formation after mild COVID-19. Study outcomes and limitations: Contracting CD4+ clones were located mainly in CM and EM, and CD8+ clones in EMRA. Clones that shrank (day 15 to 85) were balanced CD4/CD8, whereas later expanders leaned CD4+. Proof of SARS-CoV-2 specificity was absent for the second-wave clones that crested on day 37. Memory cells collected pre-infection included some clones that later responded, suggesting cross-reactive memory joined.

Via MiXCR, TCRdb re-called the 5' RACE reads, giving one row per CDR3 protein. The table includes approximately 260,000 distinct CDR3 sequences, less than 20% detected once. This clonotype was observed a handful of times. Its matching antigen is unknown. The specimen sequenced was PBMCs or a T cell subset sorted from them (not recorded which). The sequence was obtained from a man between 18 and 29 years old who had mild COVID-19 (a few samples of this study predate the infection). Cell type and time point are not known.

CDR3 amino acids: CASTWAGTESGYTF. CDR3 DNA sequence: TGTGCCAGCACCTGGGCGGGGACAGAGAGTGGCTACACCTTC. The V call is TRBV3-1, the J call TRBJ1-2, with TRBD1 identical over 7 bases. There are 14 residues in the CDR3. V gave up 7 bases and J gave up 7 bases; unmatched junction bases: 12. CDR1 is LGHDT, CDR2 YNNKEL, per germline (reference sequence).